These 25 T cell receptor beta chains were all obtained from the same sample, sequenced in a study of cytomegalovirus exposure and HLA in healthy donors. It was with 60 Vbeta and 13 Jbeta primers that the PCR ran. The table came from immunoSEQ multiplex PCR; TCRdb's copy has only in-frame clones and leaves some out. The table lists more than 50,000 clones, roughly 72% of them singletons. The sequencing input was PBMCs. The receptors were gathered from a woman between 45 and 65 years old in good health and CMV-seropositive.

The chain carries TRBV30 and TRBJ2-1, with D perhaps matching TRBD2 (5 bases). Germline V CDR1 and CDR2: GTSNPN, SVGIG (reference sequence). Trimming stripped 0 bases from V and 7 bases from J, with 7 bases between. The CDR3 is 12 amino acids. CDR3 protein: CAWSVGLNEQFF. For the CDR3, the DNA is TGTGCCTGGAGTGTAGGACTGAATGAGCAGTTCTTC.

V and J are TRBV4-2 and TRBJ2-7, with 8 bases aligning to TRBD1. The germline V gene has CDR1 LGHNA and CDR2 YNFKEQ. Losses at the gene ends were 3 bases for V and 3 bases for J; bases not matched to a gene: 10. The CDR3 extends over 16 amino acids. CDR3 DNA: TGTGCCAGCAGCCACCTCGGAACAGGGGGTGACTACGAGCAGTACTTC. Amino acid sequence: CASSHLGTGGDYEQYF.

The chain joins TRBV9 to TRBJ2-3, with 7 bases lining up with TRBD1. From germline, CDR1 is SGDLS and CDR2 YYNGEE. J gave up 0 bases and V 2 bases, and 3 bases lay outside the gene matches. The CDR3 is 15 amino acids. DNA for the CDR3: TGTGCCAGCAGCGTCGGGGACAGAAGCACAGATACGCAGTATTTT. This codes for CASSVGDRSTDTQYF.

The V call is TRBV5-4, the J call TRBJ2-5; the match to TRBD1 covers 10 bases. The DNA end lines up better with TRBJ2-7; the J call may be wrong. This CDR3 contains 15 residues. The V gene's germline CDR1 is SGHNT and CDR2 YYREEE (reference sequence). As DNA, the CDR3 is TGTGCCAGCAGCCACCGGGACAGGGGAACCTACGAGCAGTACTTC. Translating it yields CASSHRDRGTYEQYF.

The chain links TRBV7-9 to TRBJ1-6, with D perhaps TRBD1 (6 bases). Germline V gene data show CDR1 as SEHNR and CDR2 as FQNEAQ (reference sequence). This CDR3 contains 15 residues. The V end lost 4 bases, the J end lost 8 bases, and 15 bases lay between the germline ends. CDR3 DNA sequence: TGTGCCAGCAGCTCCCAGGGACACGGGGATTCACCCCTCCACTTT. Translating it yields CASSSQGHGDSPLHF.

V gene TRBV7-8 combines with J gene TRBJ2-7, with 14 bases matching TRBD2. The CDR3 loop spans 14 amino acids. The germline gives CDR1 SGHVS, CDR2 FQNEAQ. With 5 bases clipped from V and 10 bases from J, the junction kept 7 bases outside the gene matches. Here the CDR3 DNA reads TGTGCCAGCAGCGAAGGACTAGCGGGAGGCAGCCAGTACTTC. Protein sequence: CASSEGLAGGSQYF.

A few counts support this clone. DNA for the CDR3: TGTGCCAGCAGCGAGGGGACAGACGCTAACTATGGCTACACCTTC. Translated, it gives CASSEGTDANYGYTF. The chain links TRBV9 to TRBJ1-2; 7 bases match TRBD1. This CDR3 contains 15 residues. Germline V gene data show CDR1 as SGDLS and CDR2 as YYNGEE. V was clipped by 3 bases and J by 0 bases; unmatched bases: 5.

The chain recombines TRBV7-2 with TRBJ2-1, with D unclear. The germline V gene encodes CDR1 SGHTA and CDR2 FQGNSA. V was trimmed by 5 bases and J by 0 bases, leaving 5 bases between them. This CDR3 contains 13 residues. The CDR3 spells CASSPSSYNEQFF. In DNA, the CDR3 is TGTGCCAGCAGCCCGAGCTCCTACAATGAGCAGTTCTTC.

In this sample, this clone turned up a few times. This chain uses TRBV4-2 with TRBJ1-2, with 7 bases matching TRBD1. The germline V gene has CDR1 LGHNA and CDR2 YNFKEQ. The junction had 14 bases not matched to a gene; V was cut back by 4 bases and J by 6 bases. This CDR3 has 16 amino acids. CDR3 in amino acids: CASSPPVGTAIHGYTF. The DNA for the CDR3 is TGTGCCAGCAGCCCGCCCGTGGGGACAGCGATACATGGCTACACCTTC.

The chain couples TRBV10-3 to TRBJ2-7; no firm D call. V lost 7 bases to trimming and J lost 2 bases, with 9 bases between them. Germline CDR1 and CDR2: ENHRY and SYGVKD. The CDR3 has 12 amino acids. The CDR3 protein is CAITTPTYEQYF. Here the CDR3 DNA reads TGTGCCATCACTACGCCAACCTACGAGCAGTACTTC.

Points on this clone: Distinct nucleotide sequences in the sample also encode this CDR3. The chain recombines TRBV25-1 with TRBJ2-1; a weak D match, TRBD2 (5 bases). V was clipped by 6 bases and J by 0 bases, with 15 bases between them. The germline V gene encodes CDR1 MGHDK and CDR2 SYGVNS. The CDR3 consists of 16 residues. The CDR3 spells CASSQTPRGSYNEQFF. CDR3 bases: TGTGCCAGCAGCCAAACCCCACGGGGCTCCTACAATGAGCAGTTCTTC. The entire variable domain, with the rest obtained from reference TRBV25-1 and TRBJ2-1, is as follows: EADIYQTPRYLVIGTGKKITLECSQTMGHDKMYWYQQDPGMELHLIHYSYGVNSTEKGDLSSESTVSRIRTEHFPLTLESARPSHTSQYLCASSQTPRGSYNEQFFGPGTRLTVL.

The CDR3 sequence is CASSLEYSRHEQFF. For the CDR3, the DNA is TGTGCCAGCAGCTTAGAGTACAGTCGCCATGAGCAGTTCTTC. The chain uses TRBV7-8 and TRBJ2-1, with D uncertain. CDR3 size: 14 residues. V was cut by 1 base and J by 8 bases, with 12 bases left in between. Germline V gene sequence: CDR1 SGHVS, CDR2 FQNEAQ.

This rearrangement joins TRBV7-2 to TRBJ2-7; tentative D call: TRBD2 (6 bases). Germline CDR1 SGHTA, CDR2 FQGNSA. The CDR3 totals 15 residues. Trimming took 5 bases from V and 5 from J, leaving 19 bases between them. The CDR3 DNA reads TGTGCCAGCAGCCGCGGGGCTAGTGGACCGAACGAGCAGTACTTC. It translates to CASSRGASGPNEQYF.

This clone was seen more than once but under ten times. The chain combines TRBV15 with TRBJ2-3; TRBD2 matches at 10 bases. Germline CDR1 and CDR2: LNHNV and YYDKDF (reference sequence). The J segment lost 5 bases and the V segment lost 5 bases, leaving 7 bases of the junction unmatched. The CDR3 sequence is 15 residues long. The CDR3 protein is CATSARTSGIDTQYF. CDR3 in DNA: TGTGCCACCAGCGCCCGGACTAGCGGAATAGATACGCAGTATTTT.

The V gene is TRBV29-1, the J gene TRBJ1-2; D uncertain. The CDR3 loop spans 12 amino acids. Germline V gene sequence: CDR1 SQVTM, CDR2 ANQGSEA. V was cut by 3 bases and J by 2 bases, with 7 bases left in between. CDR3 in DNA: TGCAGCGTTGACAGGTGGAACTATGGCTACACCTTC. It is translated as CSVDRWNYGYTF. The whole variable domain, filled in from reference TRBV29-1 and TRBJ1-2, reads SAVISQKPSRDICQRGTSLTIQCQVDSQVTMMFWYRQQPGQSLTLIATANQGSEATYESGFVIDKFPISRPNLTFSTLTVSNMSPEDSSIYLCSVDRWNYGYTFGSGTRLTVV.

V is TRBV5-6 and J is TRBJ1-6, with 7 bases identical to TRBD1. Germline CDR1 is SGHDT and CDR2 is YYEEEE. The V gene end was trimmed by 3 bases and the J gene end by 8 bases; junction bases not matched to a gene: 5. CDR3 length equals 14 residues. For the CDR3, the DNA is TGTGCCAGCAGCTCACAGGGGAGATATTCACCCCTCCACTTT. It translates to CASSSQGRYSPLHF.

This clone occurred once. V usage is TRBV29-1 and J usage is TRBJ2-3; D gene unclear. This CDR3 comprises 14 residues. Looked up from germline, CDR1 is SQVTM and CDR2 is ANQGSEA. Trimming left V 3 bases short and J 0 bases short, with 10 bases between. CDR3 bases: TGCAGCGTTGAGGGCAGCAAAAGCACAGATACGCAGTATTTT. Translated: CSVEGSKSTDTQYF.

The V call is TRBV18, the J call TRBJ2-1; tentatively, D is TRBD2 (5 bases). The germline V gene has CDR1 KGHSH and CDR2 LQKENI. The CDR3 is 15 amino acids. V was trimmed by 3 bases and J by 0 bases, leaving 9 bases between them. In DNA form, the CDR3 reads TGTGCCAGCTCACCCCCGGGGAGCTCCTACAATGAGCAGTTCTTC. This sequence encodes CASSPPGSSYNEQFF.

The V call is TRBV7-3, the J call TRBJ2-3; a possible D gene is TRBD2 (6 bases). This CDR3 has 14 amino acids. CDR1 is SGHTA, CDR2 FQGTGA, per germline. The germline V and J ends were trimmed by 5 bases and 1 base, with 10 bases remaining between them. CDR3 DNA: TGTGCCAGCAGCGATACGGGGGGCACAGATACGCAGTATTTT. It is translated as CASSDTGGTDTQYF.

This sequence joins TRBV13 and TRBJ1-6; 7 bases agree with TRBD1. This CDR3 is 17 amino acids long. V gave up 0 bases and J gave up 3 bases; unmatched junction bases: 5. The germline V gene encodes CDR1 PRHDT and CDR2 FYEKMQ (reference sequence). The CDR3 here is CASSLGYRGLYNSPLHF. The CDR3 nucleotides read TGTGCCAGCAGCTTAGGCTACAGGGGTCTCTATAATTCACCCCTCCACTTT.

The J gene is TRBJ2-1, the V gene TRBV27; the D gene is possibly TRBD1 (6 bases). CDR1 and CDR2 from the germline V gene are MNHEY and SMNVEV (reference sequence). The CDR3 contains 13 residues. With 0 bases removed from V and 6 bases from J, the gap between germline ends came to 6 bases. CDR3 DNA sequence: TGTGCCAGCAGTTTATCGACAGGCAATGAGCAGTTCTTC. Translated: CASSLSTGNEQFF.

V is TRBV15 and J is TRBJ2-5; TRBD1 matches 7 bases. The ends lost 3 bases at V and 4 bases at J; junction bases unmatched: 8. This CDR3 is built from 15 residues. CDR1 and CDR2 from the germline V gene are LNHNV and YYDKDF (reference sequence). CDR3 DNA: TGTGCCACCAGCAGGGAGTGGACAGGCTCAGAGACCCAGTACTTC. Translating it yields CATSREWTGSETQYF.

The V call is TRBV4-2, the J call TRBJ2-7; TRBD2 is a possible D gene (6 bases). Germline CDR1 LGHNA, CDR2 YNFKEQ. The CDR3 sequence is 16 residues long. The ends were cut back, 0 bases at V and 2 bases at J, with 14 bases in the middle. For the CDR3, the DNA is TGTGCCAGCAGCCAAGACCGCGGGGACTCTCCCTACGAGCAGTACTTC. Translation gives CASSQDRGDSPYEQYF.

The chain is built from TRBV5-6 and TRBJ1-4; weak D call: TRBD1 (5 bases). The germline V and J ends were trimmed by 3 bases and 1 base, with 13 bases remaining between them. The CDR3 length is 16 residues. Germline CDR1 SGHDT, CDR2 YYEEEE. CDR3 protein: CASSWGMGGTNEKLFF. In DNA, the CDR3 is TGTGCCAGCAGCTGGGGAATGGGGGGAACTAATGAAAAACTGTTTTTT.

This clone is a singleton in its sample. The rearrangement links TRBV7-9 to TRBJ1-4, with 10 positions matching TRBD1. Germline V gives CDR1 SEHNR, CDR2 FQNEAQ (reference sequence). J was trimmed by 3 bases and V by 6 bases; bases with no gene match: 10. The CDR3 runs to 17 residues. DNA for the CDR3: TGTGCCAGCAGTTACCGGGACAGGGGTGTGTCTAATGAAAAACTGTTTTTT. Encoded protein: CASSYRDRGVSNEKLFF.